This TCR beta chain originates from a study of PD-L1 blockade in urothelial cancer. Time point given: peripheral blood 6 weeks after treatment start. Repertoires were generated with immunoSEQ multiplex PCR, while TCRdb's copy carries only in-frame clones and drops some. The table shows roughly 120,000 clones, with around 89% occurring only once. Trimming stripped 1 base from V and 0 bases from J, with 11 bases between. Germline V CDR1 and CDR2: SGHRS, YFSETQ. The CDR3 runs to 15 residues. The sample was PBMCs, taken around atezolizumab (anti-PD-L1) treatment. The chain has TRBV5-1 and TRBJ2-7; a possible D gene is TRBD1 (6 bases). The sequence came from a man in his 60s with urothelial cancer. CDR3 sequence reads: CASSLLTGLSYEQYF. The CDR3 DNA sequence: TGCGCCAGCAGCTTGTTGACAGGTCTCTCCTACGAGCAGTACTTC.